The sample holds many counts of the clone carrying this T cell receptor (beta chain). Its antigen is unidentified. The CDR3 is 16 residues long. Per the germline V gene, CDR1 is GTSNPN and CDR2 is SVGIG (reference sequence). The V gene end was trimmed by 2 bases and the J gene end by 9 bases; junction bases not matched to a gene: 16. Some 30,000 T cell genomes, or about 0.2 ug DNA, went into the sorted-subset replicate PCRs. Profiled with immunoSEQ multiplex PCR; TCRdb holds only in-frame clones, not every one. The sample shows millions of clones, about 92% of them seen only once. Positive CCR7 selection of CD45RO-negative cells yielded the naive CD8 cells, and terminally differentiated effector memory CD45RA+ cells were excluded. These data originate in a study of shared clonotypes between healthy human individuals. As for the study in general: CD8 memory received one plate per donor, CD8 naive two, CD4 memory three and CD4 naive three. Study-level results: Tissue TCR repertoires likely differ from these blood-only repertoires. The genetic and exposure-history diversity represented was limited by few donors.

The chain joins TRBV30 to TRBJ1-5, with TRBD1 matching 7 bases. This clonotype was sampled from a man aged 18 to 30 in good health. Some clones in this sample may be carry-over from other donors' samples. Sample: naive CD8+ T cells from PBMCs. The CDR3 reads CAWSRYGTDITWPQHF. CDR3 nucleotides: TGTGCCTGGAGTAGATATGGGACAGATATTACATGGCCCCAGCATTTT.